This entry features one T cell receptor beta chain sequence. This clone was seen a single time. Its recognized antigen is unknown. No much larger clone exists at a distance of one base, and base qualities are not known. This sample was included in a study of cytomegalovirus exposure and HLA in healthy donors listed by TCRdb under 2017. Background on the whole study: An earlier analysis of approximately 590 of the donors reported 250 to 300 Gb of sequence data and more than 90 million unique TCR beta sequences from about 200 million T cells. An early release that covered around 590 HLA-typed donors contained around 300 gigabases of sequencing data and 65 million to 100 million unique TCR sequences. Of the approximately 400 genotyped donors, 81% were placed in the genetic ancestry cluster associated with self-reported Caucasian donors. The study aimed to test whether signatures of past pathogen exposure could be identified by cataloging public T cell receptors. The study used immunosequencing to profile the T cell repertoires of 666 subjects and linked those repertoires to cytomegalovirus serostatus. Along with the approximately 700-subject first cohort, a separate validation cohort of over a hundred different subjects was used. High-throughput TCR immunosequencing, statistical association of individual TCRs with disease status, and machine learning were combined to predict cytomegalovirus infection status. In a later analysis, previously published TCR beta repertoires from more than 500 donors were re-analyzed and high-resolution HLA genotyping was added so that TCR occurrence patterns could be studied. The later analysis used no new phenotypic data to find candidate immune exposures, relying instead on TCR beta sequences and their occurrence across donors. An earlier analysis of 587 of the donors used high-throughput TCR beta sequencing to judge whether each TCR beta V gene segment behaved as functional or pseudogenic. Donor age, sex, ethnicity and CMV serostatus were compiled alongside the repertoire data. A later genetic analysis used genome-wide SNP genotypes for about 65% of the roughly 670 donors, treating that subset as a discovery cohort. Every discovery cohort repertoire had been produced on one sequencing platform. Class I and class II HLA loci were covered by the typing at four-digit resolution. The number of donors typed differed by locus, with 629-630 for A, B, C, DRB1 and DQB1, around 500 for DQA1, over 600 for DPA1, and 450 to 480 for DPB1. About 5 DR-DQ haplotypes were handled as single units for association and clustering, since linkage in the cohort was strong. On average, over 200,000 unique TCR beta nucleotide sequences were sequenced per donor among more than 350 genotyped donors of the cohort, with roughly 18% of those sequences being non-productive. The paper's findings and limits, for the study overall: Three of the identified cytomegalovirus-associated TCR beta chains were confirmed in vitro to be specific for cytomegalovirus antigens. Some IMGT-functional V segments, including TRBV6-2 and TRBV6-3, could not be distinguished by the 87-base-pair reads and were therefore excluded. While some public TCRs were present in many individuals, most TCR sequences turned up only very rarely across donors. Roughly uniform sequencing depth across donors was assumed in presence/absence analyses, although this assumption may not hold. A later analysis found that HLA-associated TCR beta chains were more clonally expanded and had lower generation probabilities than equally common non-associated chains. A later analysis found that most CMV-associated TCR beta chains appeared HLA-restricted, with HLA associations seemingly driven largely by CMV exposure. A later genetic analysis reported fewer N-insertions in productive TCRs among donors in an Asian-associated ancestry cluster than the roughly 620-donor mean. In an earlier analysis of approximately 590 of the donors, most TCR beta V segments appeared in productive rearrangements about 87% or about 30% of the time, broadly matching IMGT annotations. Linkage disequilibrium might explain the correlated functional status among segregating V segments, but an unknown experimental factor could not be ruled out. It was suggested by the authors that the approach could potentially be generalized to other disease states and immunological phenotypes. A further reported finding was that TCR beta sequences accurately predicted the HLA-A and HLA-B alleles for most subjects in the first cohort. For the cohort, immune exposure information was limited to CMV serostatus. Strong co-occurrence of HLA alleles, especially DR and DQ, made assigning TCR associations to individual alleles difficult. Because counts were too low, seventeen rarely observed V segments, including chromosome 9 orphons, were excluded from the earlier analysis of roughly 580 of the donors. Cytomegalovirus status was reported to be diagnosed by the classifier with high specificity and sensitivity in both the original and validation cohorts. According to a later analysis, parvovirus B19, influenza, CMV and Epstein-Barr virus appeared linked to several top co-occurrence clusters. In a later analysis, around 17,000 TCR beta sequences were associated with specific HLA alleles at a false discovery rate of 0.05. Only TCR beta chains were sequenced in this cohort, and the absence of alpha or paired-chain data limited detectable features. Because HLA typing was missing for some donors at each locus, association tests included only the typed subset. A total of 164 TCR beta chains were listed by the study as associated with cytomegalovirus. A group of highly shared sequence variants was considered likely to be a technical artifact of the sequencing pipeline. In a later analysis, the rate of TCR association differed among HLA loci, with DRB1 alleles having the most associated TCRs and HLA-C alleles having the fewest. A later genetic analysis associated a missense DCLRE1C variant with V-gene and J-gene trimming of TCR beta chains, and an independent cohort replicated the association.

The cohort consisted of 600 to 700 healthy bone marrow donors. Cohort members were all nominally healthy when sampled, although unrecorded immune exposures were likely present. The donor tested CMV seropositive, placing the donor among the roughly 300 seropositive members of the cohort. A peripheral blood sample was collected from each donor, and TCR beta sequencing was performed on peripheral blood mononuclear cells. The Qiagen DNeasy Blood Extraction Kit was used to extract genomic DNA from the blood cell samples. Measured from the cysteine to the phenylalanine, the CDR3 is 16 residues long. Here the CDR3 DNA is all that survives: 48 bases in frame from base 1. V lost 3 bases and J lost 5 bases, and the count of bases not matched to a germline gene is 11. Sequences SGHRS (CDR1) and YFSETQ (CDR2) are obtained from the germline V gene. To prepare the library, the immunoSEQ multiplex PCR assay was applied. A mixture of 60 forward primers for TCR Vbeta segments and 13 reverse primers for TCR Jbeta segments was used in the multiplex PCR. A multiplex PCR assay on genomic DNA amplified the CDR3 region of rearranged TCR beta genes. The Illumina HiSeq System was used to sequence the amplified TCR beta libraries as 87-base-pair reads. Concerning the study's data processing: A later analysis counted 65 million to 90 million unique TCR beta chains across the 690 or so repertoires, and about 10 million of these chains were shared by at least two donors. To remove PCR and sequencing errors, raw reads were error-corrected and collapsed into unique sequences using a nearest-neighbor algorithm that merged closely related sequences. Alignment of CDR3 sequences to IMGT reference sequences was used to assign V, D and J gene segments. For a sequence to be retained, a match of at least six nucleotides was required to both a V gene segment and a J gene segment. A rearrangement counted as productive if the CDR3 had no stop codons and remained in frame with V and J, and every other rearrangement counted as non-productive. Following IMGT convention, CDR3 was defined as the stretch from the second conserved V-encoded cysteine to the conserved J-encoded phenylalanine. The earlier analysis of fewer than 750 of the donors excluded sequences that lacked an unambiguous match to a single V gene segment. In an earlier analysis of around 600 of the donors, V segments were called functional above 56.7% productive rearrangements and were called segregating when the between-donor standard deviation exceeded 5%. A statistical classification framework was developed to diagnose cytomegalovirus status using the catalog of TCR beta chain sequences. In a later analysis, V and J genes were assigned by comparing TCR nucleotide sequences against IMGT/GENE-DB human TR gene sequences. Using the TCRdist pipeline, a later analysis assigned CDR3 sequences along with most-parsimonious VDJ recombination scenarios. In a later analysis, each TCR beta chain was defined by its CDR3 amino acid sequence together with its V-gene family, and reads without a unique V-gene family were excluded. As a way to deal with suspected cross-contamination and a sequencing artifact, a later analysis dropped more than 500 nucleotide sequences that were highly shared and had low generation probability. For each public chain, a later analysis derived a clonal expansion index from normalized ranks of inferred template counts within each repertoire. A later analysis computed generation probabilities with a VDJ recombination model fitted to out-of-frame rearrangements, and checked the results against IGoR. In a later analysis, TCR-TCR, TCR-HLA and TCR-CMV co-occurrence was scored with hypergeometric tests, and a repertoire-size bias correction was applied to TCR pairs. False discovery rates were estimated in a later analysis by permuting HLA or CMV assignments 20 times. In a later analysis, co-occurring TCRs were grouped using DBSCAN, with TCRdist sequence similarity added in when clustering inside HLA-allele-positive subsets. For co-occurrence clustering, repertoires with fewer than 30,000 or more than 120,000 public chains were excluded, along with about five repertoires with anomalous nucleotide sharing. TCRdb provides this immuneACCESS table in a form limited to in-frame rearrangements. Some clones are lacking; in checked studies, under half of them reflect an unresolved V gene, and why the rest are absent is not known. The DNA gave D and trimming, while V, J and clone size come from that table. The sample table shows approximately 140,000 clones, and roughly 63% are seen once. The ten largest make up around 7.1% of the sample.

Sequences were obtained from PBMCs. The chain was built from TRBV5-1 and TRBJ1-1; TRBD1 aligns with 9 central bases. The TCR was taken from an older woman in good health and CMV-seropositive. DNA sequence: TGCGCCAGCAGCTACCAACCCCGGGACAGGGAAACTGAAGCTTTCTTT. It translates to CASSYQPRDRETEAFF.